This TCR beta chain is from a study of Ad26.COV2.S vaccination and SARS-CoV-2 variants. Regarding this clone: Its antigen is currently unknown.

Study-wide points: Measurement of non-spike TCR breadth gave similar results in vaccine and placebo recipients.

The table came from immunoSEQ multiplex PCR; TCRdb's copy has only in-frame clones and leaves some out. Of 300,000 to 450,000 clones in the sample, 92% were seen once. V shed 7 bases and J shed 9 bases, with 16 bases lying between them. The CDR3 contains 13 residues. Germline loops: CDR1 LNHDA, CDR2 SQIVND (reference sequence). This sequence was found in a human donor who had recovered from COVID-19. The sequenced sample was peripheral blood, obtained after recovery from COVID-19. The J gene is TRBJ2-1, the V gene TRBV19; the D gene is possibly TRBD2 (6 bases). Here the CDR3 DNA reads TGTGCCAGTATGGGGACTCACGCGGGTGAGCAGTTCTTC. Translated, it gives CASMGTHAGEQFF.